The entry below describes one TCR beta chain. As yet, its antigen is unknown. This CDR3 is built from 14 residues. CDR1 MNHNY and CDR2 SVGAGI come from the germline V gene (reference sequence). V was clipped by 4 bases and J by 1 base, with 10 bases between them. This entry belongs to a study of cytomegalovirus exposure and HLA in healthy donors. General study points: There were 160 or so TCR beta chains listed as cytomegalovirus-associated. In the 130 or so validation repertoires, approximately 94% of cluster scores exceeded 0, per a later analysis.

Using immunoSEQ multiplex PCR, the repertoire was profiled, and TCRdb retains in-frame clones only, with some absent. The sample holds more than 300,000 clones, roughly 90% seen once. Sequencing used PBMCs. The sequence was obtained from a woman under 30 in good health and CMV-seronegative. The V gene is TRBV6-6, the J gene TRBJ2-5, with D possibly being TRBD2 (7 bases). The CDR3 region is CASSSGGAQETQYF. The CDR3 nucleotides are TGTGCCAGCAGTTCTGGGGGGGCCCAAGAGACCCAGTACTTC.